This TCR beta chain stems from a study of radiation and T cells in renal cell carcinoma. The protocol was immunoSEQ multiplex PCR, while the TCRdb copy is restricted to in-frame clones and leaves out a portion. The table has about 130,000 clones, roughly four fifths seen once. As for time point: blood 2 weeks post-SBRT. Treatment of the sample: 15 Gy SBRT to primary tumor, nephrectomy 4 weeks later. This CDR3 is 16 amino acids long. From germline, CDR1 is SGHTA and CDR2 FQGNSA. V lost 2 bases and J lost 0, with 13 bases in between. This clonotype originated in a man over 45 with renal cell carcinoma. The V and J genes are TRBV7-2 and TRBJ1-1; D is unresolved. The sequences come from blood, collected from a patient whose treatment included radiotherapy and nephrectomy. Here the CDR3 reads CASSLFPETMNTEAFF. The CDR3 coding sequence is TGTGCCAGCAGCTTATTCCCAGAAACTATGAACACTGAAGCTTTCTTT.